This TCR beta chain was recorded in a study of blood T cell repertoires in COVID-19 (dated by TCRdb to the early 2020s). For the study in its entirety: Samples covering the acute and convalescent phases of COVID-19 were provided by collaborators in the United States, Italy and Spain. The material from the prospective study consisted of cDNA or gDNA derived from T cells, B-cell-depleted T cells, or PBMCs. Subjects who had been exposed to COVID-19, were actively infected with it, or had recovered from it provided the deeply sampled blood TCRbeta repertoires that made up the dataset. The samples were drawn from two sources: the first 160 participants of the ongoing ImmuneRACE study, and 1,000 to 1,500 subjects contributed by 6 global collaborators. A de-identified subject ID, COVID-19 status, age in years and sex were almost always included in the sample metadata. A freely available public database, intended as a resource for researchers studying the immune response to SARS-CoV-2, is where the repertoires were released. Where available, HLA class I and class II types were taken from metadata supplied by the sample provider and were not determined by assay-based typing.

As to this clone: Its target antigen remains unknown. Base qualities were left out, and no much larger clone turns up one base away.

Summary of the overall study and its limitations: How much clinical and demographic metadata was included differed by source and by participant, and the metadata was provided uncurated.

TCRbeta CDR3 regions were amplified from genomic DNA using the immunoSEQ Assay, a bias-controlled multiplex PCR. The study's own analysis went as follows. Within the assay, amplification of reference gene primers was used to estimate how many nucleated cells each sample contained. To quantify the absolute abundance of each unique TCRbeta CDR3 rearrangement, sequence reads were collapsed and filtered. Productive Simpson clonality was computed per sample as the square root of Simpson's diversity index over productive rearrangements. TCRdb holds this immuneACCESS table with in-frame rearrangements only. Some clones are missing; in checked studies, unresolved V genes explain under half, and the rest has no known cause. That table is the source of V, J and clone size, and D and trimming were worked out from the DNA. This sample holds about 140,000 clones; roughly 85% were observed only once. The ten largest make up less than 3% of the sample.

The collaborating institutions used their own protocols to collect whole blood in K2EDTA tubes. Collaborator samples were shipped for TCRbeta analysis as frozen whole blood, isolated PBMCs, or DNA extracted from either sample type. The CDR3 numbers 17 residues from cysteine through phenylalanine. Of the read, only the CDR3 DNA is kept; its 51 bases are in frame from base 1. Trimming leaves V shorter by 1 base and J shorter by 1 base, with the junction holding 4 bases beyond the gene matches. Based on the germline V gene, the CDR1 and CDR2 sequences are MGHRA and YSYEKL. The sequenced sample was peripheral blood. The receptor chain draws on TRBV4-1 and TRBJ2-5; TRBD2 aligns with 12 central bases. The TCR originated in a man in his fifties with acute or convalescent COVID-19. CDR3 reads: CASSQGTSGGRQETQYF. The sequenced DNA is TGCGCCAGCAGCCAAGGAACTAGCGGGGGGCGCCAAGAGACCCAGTACTTC.